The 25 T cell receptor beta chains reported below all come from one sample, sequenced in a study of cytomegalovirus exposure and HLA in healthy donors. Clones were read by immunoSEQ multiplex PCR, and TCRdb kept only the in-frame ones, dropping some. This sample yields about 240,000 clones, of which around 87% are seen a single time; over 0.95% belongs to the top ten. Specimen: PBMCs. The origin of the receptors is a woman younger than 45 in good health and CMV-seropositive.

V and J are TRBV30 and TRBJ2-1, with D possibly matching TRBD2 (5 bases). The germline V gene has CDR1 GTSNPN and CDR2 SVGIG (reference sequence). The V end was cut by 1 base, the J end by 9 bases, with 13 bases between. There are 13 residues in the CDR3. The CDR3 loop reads CAWSGTVGGEQFF. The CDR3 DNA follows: TGTGCCTGGAGTGGGACTGTAGGAGGTGAGCAGTTCTTC.

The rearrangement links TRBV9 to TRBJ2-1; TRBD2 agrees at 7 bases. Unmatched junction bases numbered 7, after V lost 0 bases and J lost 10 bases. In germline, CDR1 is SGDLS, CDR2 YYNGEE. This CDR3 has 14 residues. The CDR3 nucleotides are TGTGCCAGCAGCGTAGGGGGGGGACTTCAGGAGCAGTTCTTC. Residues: CASSVGGGLQEQFF.

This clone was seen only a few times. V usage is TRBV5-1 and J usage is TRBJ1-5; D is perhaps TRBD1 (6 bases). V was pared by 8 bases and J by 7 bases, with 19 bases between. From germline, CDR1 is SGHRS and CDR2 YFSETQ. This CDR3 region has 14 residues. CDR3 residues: CASARTAKEQPQHF. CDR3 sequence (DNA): TGCGCCAGTGCAAGGACAGCTAAAGAACAGCCCCAGCATTTT.

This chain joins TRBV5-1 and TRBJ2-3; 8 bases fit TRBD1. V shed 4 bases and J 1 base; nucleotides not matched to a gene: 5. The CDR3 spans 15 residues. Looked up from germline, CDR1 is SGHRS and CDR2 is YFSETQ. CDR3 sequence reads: CASSLDRVRTDTQYF. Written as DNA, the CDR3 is TGCGCCAGCAGCCTGGACAGGGTGCGCACAGATACGCAGTATTTT.

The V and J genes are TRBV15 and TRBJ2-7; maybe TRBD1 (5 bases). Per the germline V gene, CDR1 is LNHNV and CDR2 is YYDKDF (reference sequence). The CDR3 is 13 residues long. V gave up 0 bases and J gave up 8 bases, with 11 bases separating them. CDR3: CATSRDPRDQQYF. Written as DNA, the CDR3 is TGTGCCACCAGCAGAGATCCCAGGGATCAGCAGTACTTC.

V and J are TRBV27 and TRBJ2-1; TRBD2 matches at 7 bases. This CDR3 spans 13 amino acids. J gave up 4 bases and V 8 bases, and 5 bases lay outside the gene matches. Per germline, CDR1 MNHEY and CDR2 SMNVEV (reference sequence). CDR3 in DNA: TGTGCCAGCTCGGGAGCGGGGTACAATGAGCAGTTCTTC. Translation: CASSGAGYNEQFF.

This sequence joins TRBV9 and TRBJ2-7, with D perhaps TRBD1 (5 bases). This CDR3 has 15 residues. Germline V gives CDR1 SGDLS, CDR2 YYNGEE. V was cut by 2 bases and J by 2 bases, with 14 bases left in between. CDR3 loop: CASSVGRAPTYEQYF. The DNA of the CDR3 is TGTGCCAGCAGCGTCGGCAGGGCACCAACCTACGAGCAGTACTTC.

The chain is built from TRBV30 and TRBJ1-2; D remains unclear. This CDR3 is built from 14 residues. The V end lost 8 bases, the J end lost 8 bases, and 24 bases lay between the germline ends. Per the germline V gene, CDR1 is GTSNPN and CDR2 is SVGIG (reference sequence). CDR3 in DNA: TGTGCCGCTGGAATATGGCCGGCACCGGAGGGCTACACCTTC. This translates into CAAGIWPAPEGYTF.

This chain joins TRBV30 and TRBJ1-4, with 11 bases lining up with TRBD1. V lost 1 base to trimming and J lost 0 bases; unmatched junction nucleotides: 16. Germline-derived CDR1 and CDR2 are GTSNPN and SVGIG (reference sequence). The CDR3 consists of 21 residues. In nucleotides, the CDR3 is TGTGCCTGGAGTGGGACAGGGGGCCCTCTAATCCTTTCTACAACTAATGAAAAACTGTTTTTT. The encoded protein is CAWSGTGGPLILSTTNEKLFF. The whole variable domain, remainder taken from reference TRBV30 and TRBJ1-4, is SQTIHQWPATLVQPVGSPLSLECTVEGTSNPNLYWYRQAAGRGLQLLFYSVGIGQISSEVPQNLSASRPQDRQFILSSKKLLLSDSGFYLCAWSGTGGPLILSTTNEKLFFGSGTQLSVL.

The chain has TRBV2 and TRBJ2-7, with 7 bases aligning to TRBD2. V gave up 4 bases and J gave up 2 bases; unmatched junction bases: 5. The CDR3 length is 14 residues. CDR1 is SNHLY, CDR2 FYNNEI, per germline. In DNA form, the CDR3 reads TGTGCCAGCAGTGGGTTGCGGGAGACCTACGAGCAGTACTTC. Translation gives CASSGLRETYEQYF.

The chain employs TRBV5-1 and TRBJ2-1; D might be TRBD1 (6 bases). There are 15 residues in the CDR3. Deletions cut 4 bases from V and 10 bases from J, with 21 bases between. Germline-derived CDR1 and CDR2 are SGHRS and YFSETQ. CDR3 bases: TGCGCCAGCAGCCCACAGGGAAGGTTAATTTGGGAGCAGTTCTTC. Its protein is CASSPQGRLIWEQFF.

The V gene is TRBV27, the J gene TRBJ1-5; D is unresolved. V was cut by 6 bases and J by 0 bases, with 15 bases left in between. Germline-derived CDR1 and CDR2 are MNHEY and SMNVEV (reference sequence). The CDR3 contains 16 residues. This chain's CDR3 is CASRRSGGSSNQPQHF. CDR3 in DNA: TGTGCCAGCAGAAGATCAGGAGGGTCTAGCAATCAGCCCCAGCATTTT.

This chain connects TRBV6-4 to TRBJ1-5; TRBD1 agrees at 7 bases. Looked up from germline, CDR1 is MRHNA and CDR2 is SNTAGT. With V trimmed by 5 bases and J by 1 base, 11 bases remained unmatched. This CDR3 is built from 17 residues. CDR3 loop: CASSHRQGMLSNQPQHF. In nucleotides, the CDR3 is TGTGCCAGCAGTCATCGACAGGGCATGTTGAGCAATCAGCCCCAGCATTTT.

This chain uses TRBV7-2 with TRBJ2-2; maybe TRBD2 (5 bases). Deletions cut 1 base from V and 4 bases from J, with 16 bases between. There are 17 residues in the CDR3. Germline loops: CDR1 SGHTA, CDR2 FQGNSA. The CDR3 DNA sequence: TGTGCCAGCAGCTTAGAATGGGTGGGAGTGAGCACCGGGGAGCTGTTTTTT. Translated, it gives CASSLEWVGVSTGELFF.

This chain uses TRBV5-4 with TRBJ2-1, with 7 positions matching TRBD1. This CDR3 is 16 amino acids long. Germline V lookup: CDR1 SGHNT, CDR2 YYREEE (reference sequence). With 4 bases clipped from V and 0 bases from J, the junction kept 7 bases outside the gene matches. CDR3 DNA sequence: TGTGCCAGCAGCGCGGACAGGCCTAGCTCCTACAATGAGCAGTTCTTC. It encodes CASSADRPSSYNEQFF.

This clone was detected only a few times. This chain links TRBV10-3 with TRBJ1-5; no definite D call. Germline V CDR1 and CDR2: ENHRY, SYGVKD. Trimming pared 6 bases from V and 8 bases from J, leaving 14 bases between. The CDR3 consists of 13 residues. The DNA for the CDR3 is TGTGCCATCAGGGAGGAGAGCACAGAGCCCCAGCATTTT. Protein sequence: CAIREESTEPQHF.

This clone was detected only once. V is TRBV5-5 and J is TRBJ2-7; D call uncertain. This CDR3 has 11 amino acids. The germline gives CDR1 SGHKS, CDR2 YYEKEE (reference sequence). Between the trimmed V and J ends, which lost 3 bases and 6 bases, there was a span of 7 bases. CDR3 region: CASSSRSEQYF. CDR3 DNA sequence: TGTGCCAGCAGCTCTCGTTCCGAGCAGTACTTC.

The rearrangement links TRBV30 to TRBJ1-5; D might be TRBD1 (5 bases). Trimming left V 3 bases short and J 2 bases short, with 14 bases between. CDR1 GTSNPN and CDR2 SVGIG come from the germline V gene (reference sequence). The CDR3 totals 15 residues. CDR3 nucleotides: TGTGCCTGGAGCCAGGGCTGGGTCGGCAATCAGCCCCAGCATTTT. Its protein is CAWSQGWVGNQPQHF.

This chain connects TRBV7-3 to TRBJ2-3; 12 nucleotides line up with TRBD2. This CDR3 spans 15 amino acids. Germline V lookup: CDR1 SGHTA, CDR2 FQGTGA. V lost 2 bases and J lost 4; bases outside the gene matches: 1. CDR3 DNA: TGTGCCAGCAGCTTACTAGCGGGAGGGCCAGATACGCAGTATTTT. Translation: CASSLLAGGPDTQYF.

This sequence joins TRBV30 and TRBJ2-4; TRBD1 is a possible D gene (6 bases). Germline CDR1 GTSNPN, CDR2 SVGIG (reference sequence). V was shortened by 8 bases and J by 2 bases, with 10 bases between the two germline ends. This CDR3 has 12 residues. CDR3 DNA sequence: TGTGCCGGAACAGGGCCCAAAAACATTCAGTACTTC. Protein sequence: CAGTGPKNIQYF.

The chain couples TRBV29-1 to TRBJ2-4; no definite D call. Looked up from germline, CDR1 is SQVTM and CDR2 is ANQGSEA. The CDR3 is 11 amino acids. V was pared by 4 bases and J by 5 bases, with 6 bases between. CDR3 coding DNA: TGCAGCGTTGCACTTCAAAACATTCAGTACTTC. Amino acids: CSVALQNIQYF.

This CDR3 reads CASSFLSGRGTDTQYF. In DNA form, the CDR3 reads TGTGCCAGCAGTTTTCTTAGCGGGAGGGGTACAGATACGCAGTATTTT. The J gene is TRBJ2-3, the V gene TRBV27, with TRBD2 identical over 11 bases. The CDR3 consists of 16 residues. Trimming removed 3 bases from V and 3 bases from J; junction bases left unmatched: 5. Germline CDR1 is MNHEY and CDR2 is SMNVEV (reference sequence).

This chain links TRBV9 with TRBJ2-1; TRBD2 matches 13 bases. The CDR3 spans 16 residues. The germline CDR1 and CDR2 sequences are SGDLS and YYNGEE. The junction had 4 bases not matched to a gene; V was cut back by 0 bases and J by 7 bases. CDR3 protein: CASSVAGLAGVNEQFF. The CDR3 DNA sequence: TGTGCCAGCAGCGTAGCAGGACTAGCGGGAGTTAATGAGCAGTTCTTC.

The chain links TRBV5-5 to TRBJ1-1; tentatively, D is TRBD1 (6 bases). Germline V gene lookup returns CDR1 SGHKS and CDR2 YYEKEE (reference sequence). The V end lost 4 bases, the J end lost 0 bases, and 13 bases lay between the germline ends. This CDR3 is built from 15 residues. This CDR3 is CASSLRTDMNTEAFF. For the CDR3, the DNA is TGTGCCAGCAGCCTTCGGACAGACATGAACACTGAAGCTTTCTTT.

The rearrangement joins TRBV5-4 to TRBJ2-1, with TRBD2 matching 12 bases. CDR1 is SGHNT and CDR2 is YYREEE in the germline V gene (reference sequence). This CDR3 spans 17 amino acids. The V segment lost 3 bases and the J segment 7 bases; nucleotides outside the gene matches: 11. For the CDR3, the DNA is TGTGCCAGCAGCTCCCCGAACCTAGCGGGGGGGGAGAATGAGCAGTTCTTC. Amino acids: CASSSPNLAGGENEQFF.